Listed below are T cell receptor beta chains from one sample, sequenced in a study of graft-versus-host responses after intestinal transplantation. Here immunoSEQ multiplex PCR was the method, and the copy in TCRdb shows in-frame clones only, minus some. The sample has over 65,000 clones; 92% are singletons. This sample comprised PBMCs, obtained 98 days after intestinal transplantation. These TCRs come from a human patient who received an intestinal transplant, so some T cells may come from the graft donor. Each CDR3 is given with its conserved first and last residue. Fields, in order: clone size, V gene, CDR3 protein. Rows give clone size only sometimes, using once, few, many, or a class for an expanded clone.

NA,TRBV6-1,CASRVGRRADTQYF
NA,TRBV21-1,CASSKAVTVYHTDTQYF
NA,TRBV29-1,CSVWVSYEQYF
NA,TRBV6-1,CASSERDSSSYEQYF
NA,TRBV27,CASSPAVSRGYTF
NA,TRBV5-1,CASSLGEGTYEQYF
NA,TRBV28,CASSLRGRTDTQYF
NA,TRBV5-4,CASSARDRTEVNYGYTF
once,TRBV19,CASRPIVSNQPQHF
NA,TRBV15,CATSRDGDIYSNQPQHF
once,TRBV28,CASIVTEGLAKNIQYF
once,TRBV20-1,CSLYRGKTQYF
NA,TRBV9,CASSVDRGEQYF
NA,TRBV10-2,CASMIGTTNEQFF
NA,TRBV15,CATTTEGLGTEAFF
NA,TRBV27,CASRGMSSGNTIYF
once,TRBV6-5,CASSSQPGGLEKLFF